These 29 T cell receptor beta chains were all obtained from the same sample, sequenced in a study of CD8 T cells in Susac syndrome. After extraction with the RNeasy kit, about 0.45 to 1 ug of the RNA was reverse transcribed using random hexamers. TCRdb re-called the immunoSEQ multiplex PCR reads through MiXCR, storing one row per CDR3 protein. This table has more than 95,000 distinct CDR3 sequences, approximately 93% appearing once. The sample taken for sequencing was CD4+ T cells from PBMCs. The origin of the receptors is a human donor with multiple sclerosis.

V and J are TRBV5-4 and TRBJ2-5, with TRBD1 matching over 7 bases. J gave up 3 bases and V 7 bases, and 6 bases lay outside the gene matches. The CDR3 contains 13 residues. Germline CDR1 is SGHNT and CDR2 is YYREEE (reference sequence). The CDR3 protein is CASFRQGEETQYF. In DNA form, the CDR3 reads TGTGCCAGCTTTCGGCAGGGGGAAGAGACCCAGTACTTC.

The V gene is TRBV3-1, the J gene TRBJ1-1, with D possibly TRBD1 on 5 matching bases. CDR1 and CDR2 (germline): LGHDT, YNNKEL (reference sequence). The CDR3 is 15 amino acids. Trimming took 0 bases from V and 0 from J, leaving 8 bases between them. Here the CDR3 reads CASSQEGTMNTEAFF. The CDR3 region has the DNA TGTGCCAGCAGCCAAGAAGGGACGATGAACACTGAAGCTTTCTTT.

The chain employs TRBV19 and TRBJ2-7, with 9 bases that match TRBD2. CDR1 LNHDA and CDR2 SQIVND come from the germline V gene (reference sequence). V was clipped by 3 bases and J by 5 bases; unmatched bases: 5. The CDR3 is 14 residues long. CDR3 sequence: CASSIPGLADEQYF. CDR3 DNA: TGTGCCAGTAGTATTCCGGGACTAGCCGACGAGCAGTACTTC.

This clonotype was detected once. The chain uses TRBV12-3 or TRBV12-4 and TRBJ2-5; a weak D match, TRBD2 (5 bases). The CDR3 totals 14 residues. V was pared by 7 bases and J by 2 bases, with 14 bases between. DNA for the CDR3: TGTGCCAGCAAGACTACGGGGTCTCAAGAGACCCAGTACTTC. It is translated as CASKTTGSQETQYF.

The chain carries TRBV20-1 and TRBJ1-5, with no clear D. The CDR3 length is 13 residues. With 2 bases removed from V and 7 bases from J, the gap between germline ends came to 12 bases. The V gene's germline CDR1 is DFQATT and CDR2 SNEGSKA (reference sequence). CDR3 sequence reads: CSARSNLGQPQHF. The CDR3 bases are TGCAGTGCTAGATCCAATTTAGGCCAGCCCCAGCATTTT.

The J gene is TRBJ1-5, the V gene TRBV5-6; tentative D call: TRBD1 (6 bases). CDR3 length: 16 residues. Germline V gene data show CDR1 as SGHDT and CDR2 as YYEEEE. Trimming took 0 bases from V and 1 from J, leaving 11 bases between them. CDR3 sequence (DNA): TGTGCCAGCAGCTTGGATGGGGGGCGAAGCAATCAGCCCCAGCATTTT. As protein: CASSLDGGRSNQPQHF.

The CDR3 DNA sequence: TGCGCCAGCAGCTTGGAGGCCAGAGGAAATTCACCCCTCCACTTT. Residues: CASSLEARGNSPLHF. The rearrangement links TRBV5-1 to TRBJ1-6; D not certain. Germline V CDR1 and CDR2: SGHRS, YFSETQ. Trimming cost V 0 bases and J 7 bases, with 11 bases left between them. The CDR3 extends over 15 amino acids.

V is TRBV18 and J is TRBJ2-1, with D perhaps assigned TRBD1 or TRBD2 (6 bases each). The V and J ends lost 3 bases and 8 bases respectively, with 17 bases between them. This CDR3 is 15 amino acids long. The germline gives CDR1 KGHSH, CDR2 LQKENI. CDR3 coding DNA: TGTGCCAGCTCACCGAAGGGGGGTCGGCTCGATGAGCAGTTCTTC. This translates into CASSPKGGRLDEQFF.

The chain links TRBV12-3 or TRBV12-4 to TRBJ2-7; TRBD1 agrees at 7 bases. Unmatched junction bases numbered 6, after V lost 5 bases and J lost 2 bases. The CDR3 spans 14 residues. CDR3 DNA sequence: TGTGCCAGCAGTCCTTCGACAGGGCCCTACGAGCAGTACTTC. Translation: CASSPSTGPYEQYF.

V usage is TRBV18 and J usage is TRBJ1-1; D unresolved. CDR1 KGHSH and CDR2 LQKENI come from the germline V gene. This CDR3 comprises 17 residues. V dropped 2 bases and J dropped 0 bases, with 16 bases sitting between them. The CDR3 sequence: CASSPDPLGSMNTEAFF. The CDR3 region has the DNA TGTGCCAGCTCACCAGATCCATTGGGATCCATGAACACTGAAGCTTTCTTT. The entire variable domain, with the rest obtained from reference TRBV18 and TRBJ1-1, is as follows: NAGVMQNPRHLVRRRGQEARLRCSPMKGHSHVYWYRQLPEEGLKFMVYLQKENIIDESGMPKERFSAEFPKEGPSILRIQQVVRGDSAAYFCASSPDPLGSMNTEAFFGQGTRLTVV.

The J gene is TRBJ2-1, the V gene TRBV20-1; 9 bases map to TRBD2. With V trimmed by 5 bases and J by 2 bases, 10 bases remained unmatched. Germline CDR1 reads DFQATT; CDR2 reads SNEGSKA (reference sequence). The CDR3 totals 16 residues. The CDR3 DNA reads TGCAGTGCTCACTTCAATAGCGGGGGCCCCTACAATGAGCAGTTCTTC. Its protein is CSAHFNSGGPYNEQFF.

This clonotype was seen once. The chain recombines TRBV10-2 with TRBJ1-2, with D perhaps TRBD1 (5 bases). Germline CDR1 is WSHSY and CDR2 is SAAADI. V lost 4 bases, J lost 7 bases, and 16 bases lay in between. The CDR3 has 14 amino acids. DNA of the CDR3: TGCGCCAGCAGTGGCATCCAGGGTGAGGGTGGCTACACCTTC. It is translated as CASSGIQGEGGYTF.

The genes are TRBV5-6 and TRBJ1-2; possible D gene TRBD1, 5 bases. Germline V gene lookup returns CDR1 SGHDT and CDR2 YYEEEE. CDR3 length equals 16 residues. The ends were cut back, 5 bases at V and 2 bases at J, with 19 bases in the middle. CDR3 nucleotide sequence: TGTGCCAGCAGATATGCATTGGCAGGGTTGAACTATGGCTACACCTTC. It encodes CASRYALAGLNYGYTF. The full variable domain, rest sourced from reference TRBV5-6 and TRBJ1-2, is DAGVTQSPTHLIKTRGQQVTLRCSPKSGHDTVSWYQQALGQGPQFIFQYYEEEERQRGNFPDRFSGHQFPNYSSELNVNALLLGDSALYLCASRYALAGLNYGYTFGSGTRLTVV.

In this sample, this clonotype turned up once. CDR3 in amino acids: CSARDPGRGGTNTEAFF. The CDR3 DNA reads as TGCAGTGCTAGAGATCCTGGAAGAGGGGGCACGAACACTGAAGCTTTCTTT. The V gene is TRBV20-1, the J gene TRBJ1-1, with 7 bases matching TRBD1. The V gene end was trimmed by 0 bases and the J gene end by 1 base; junction bases not matched to a gene: 11. The V gene's germline CDR1 is DFQATT and CDR2 SNEGSKA (reference sequence). The CDR3 is 17 residues long.

The V call is TRBV7-9, the J call TRBJ1-2; D possibly corresponds to TRBD1 (6 bases). CDR3 length: 15 residues. The germline V gene has CDR1 SEHNR and CDR2 FQNEAQ (reference sequence). Trimming removed 5 bases at V and 8 bases at J, with 21 bases between. CDR3 in DNA: TGTGCCAGCAGCGCAACAAAAACAGGGACGGGCGGCTACACCTTC. It specifies CASSATKTGTGGYTF.

The count of this clonotype is one. Its ends do not fully match the called genes, so a read error is possible. The chain joins TRBV7-9 to TRBJ1-3; D call uncertain. Germline CDR1 SEHNR, CDR2 FQNEAQ (reference sequence). This CDR3 has 13 amino acids. CDR3 in amino acids: CASSSSNLGTTYF. CDR3 nucleotide sequence: TGTGCCAGCAGCTCATCTAACCTGGGCACCACATATTTT.

The chain couples TRBV6-6 to TRBJ1-1; TRBD1 is a possible D gene (5 bases). Trimming shortened V by 0 bases and J by 5 bases, and 13 bases separated the two germline ends. The CDR3 totals 15 residues. Germline CDR1 MNHNY, CDR2 SVGAGI (reference sequence). The DNA of the CDR3 is TGTGCCAGCAGTTACTCGGGGGATCGTGGGACTGAAGCTTTCTTT. Protein sequence: CASSYSGDRGTEAFF.

J is TRBJ2-3 and V is TRBV12-3 or TRBV12-4; 10 bases are shared with TRBD2. The CDR3 extends over 16 amino acids. V lost 5 bases and J lost 5; bases outside the gene matches: 10. The CDR3 reads CASSALGAGGLDTQYF. In DNA form, the CDR3 reads TGTGCCAGCAGTGCCCTTGGAGCGGGGGGGCTAGATACGCAGTATTTT.

This clonotype has a single count. The genes are TRBV15 and TRBJ2-7; TRBD1 matches at 7 bases. V lost 2 bases and J lost 2; bases outside the gene matches: 3. The CDR3 contains 14 residues. The germline V gene encodes CDR1 LNHNV and CDR2 YYDKDF (reference sequence). DNA of the CDR3: TGTGCCACCAGCAGAAATACAGGGGCCTACGAGCAGTACTTC. Its translation: CATSRNTGAYEQYF.

This sequence joins TRBV18 and TRBJ2-5; D may be TRBD1 (6 bases). The CDR3 extends over 14 amino acids. Trimming removed 5 bases at V and 1 base at J, with 11 bases between. Germline values: CDR1 KGHSH, CDR2 LQKENI. The CDR3 region has the DNA TGTGCCAGCTCATCCCGGGACACCCAAGAGACCCAGTACTTC. This encodes CASSSRDTQETQYF.

This sequence joins TRBV3-1 and TRBJ1-2; the D is unclear. The CDR3 loop spans 14 amino acids. Germline-derived CDR1 and CDR2 are LGHDT and YNNKEL (reference sequence). V lost 0 bases to trimming and J lost 8 bases, with 13 bases between them. The CDR3 spells CASSQDAGLGGYTF. DNA of the CDR3: TGTGCCAGCAGCCAAGATGCGGGTTTGGGAGGCTACACCTTC.

As to this clonotype: Germline and junction disagree at one end, which may indicate a read error. The chain combines TRBV28 with TRBJ1-2, with 10 bases fitting TRBD1. The CDR3 length is 13 residues. CDR1 and CDR2 (germline): MDHEN, SYDVKM. The DNA of the CDR3 is TGTGCCAGCACCCCCGACAGGGGGCGCCGAGGGCCCTTC. Translated, it gives CASTPDRGRRGPF.

The rearrangement uses TRBV11-3 and TRBJ2-1; 8 nucleotides match TRBD2. Germline V gene data show CDR1 as SGHNT and CDR2 as YENEEA. After removal of 5 bases from V and 5 bases from J, the junction contained 8 bases not matched to a gene. CDR3 size: 15 residues. CDR3 in DNA: TGTGCCAGCAGCGTGTTAGCGGGGACTCACAATGAGCAGTTCTTC. This codes for CASSVLAGTHNEQFF.

This chain uses TRBV6-2 or TRBV6-3 with TRBJ2-2; no reliable D call. Germline V gene data show CDR1 as MNHEY and CDR2 as SVGEGT. V lost 6 bases and J lost 3, with 5 bases in between. This CDR3 is 12 amino acids long. The CDR3, as DNA: TGTGCCAGCAGGCCCGACACCGGGGAGCTGTTTTTT. Translating it yields CASRPDTGELFF.

The gene calls are TRBV27 and TRBJ1-6, with unresolved D. Trimming left V 2 bases short and J 8 bases short, with 13 bases between. Per germline, CDR1 MNHEY and CDR2 SMNVEV (reference sequence). The CDR3 spans 15 residues. The CDR3 DNA sequence: TGTGCCAGCAGTTTAGAGGGATATTACGATTCACCCCTCCACTTT. Residues: CASSLEGYYDSPLHF.

This clonotype was seen once. J is TRBJ2-4 and V is TRBV3-1; 9 nucleotides agree with TRBD2. Germline values: CDR1 LGHDT, CDR2 YNNKEL (reference sequence). CDR3 length equals 16 residues. Unmatched junction bases numbered 4, after V lost 4 bases and J lost 0 bases. The CDR3, as DNA: TGTGCCAGCAGCCCAGCGGGGGGACTAGCCAAAAACATTCAGTACTTC. This translates into CASSPAGGLAKNIQYF.

The genes are TRBV7-2 and TRBJ1-1; D might be TRBD1 (5 bases). The germline V and J ends were trimmed by 1 base and 0 bases, with 9 bases remaining between them. CDR1 and CDR2 (germline): SGHTA, FQGNSA. The CDR3 consists of 15 residues. The CDR3 protein is CASSLEGALNTEAFF. The DNA of the CDR3 is TGTGCCAGCAGCTTAGAAGGGGCACTGAACACTGAAGCTTTCTTT.

The genes are TRBV6-1 and TRBJ2-6; 9 bases match TRBD2. This CDR3 contains 16 residues. The ends lost 7 bases at V and 2 bases at J; junction bases unmatched: 6. Germline CDR1 and CDR2: MNHNS and SASEGT. CDR3 in amino acids: CASTPRGGPGANVLTF. CDR3 bases: TGTGCCAGCACCCCGCGGGGGGGCCCTGGGGCCAACGTCCTGACTTTC.

The V and J genes are TRBV24-1 and TRBJ2-2, with no clear D. Germline CDR1 KGHDR, CDR2 SFDVKD. Trimming removed 6 bases at V and 5 bases at J, with 12 bases between. This CDR3 comprises 14 residues. CDR3 DNA sequence: TGTGCCACCAGTCGAGGCCCCTCGACCGGGGAGCTGTTTTTT. Translated: CATSRGPSTGELFF.